This passage covers 29 T cell receptor beta chains from one sample sequenced in a study of T cells after yellow fever vaccination. TCRdb ran MiXCR on the 5' RACE reads and lists one entry per CDR3 protein. The sample shows hundreds of thousands of distinct CDR3 sequences, around 12% of them seen only once. The sample in question was CD4+ T cells sorted from PBMCs, obtained 15 days after the yellow fever booster vaccination. These receptors were collected from a man aged 18-30 years who received the YFV17D yellow fever vaccine.

This clonotype was detected only a few times. The chain couples TRBV12-3 or TRBV12-4 to TRBJ2-7, with D maybe TRBD2 (6 bases). The CDR3 spans 13 residues. V gave up 5 bases and J gave up 1 base, with 9 bases separating them. The CDR3 loop reads CASSRGISYEQYF. In nucleotides, the CDR3 is TGTGCCAGCAGTCGGGGGATATCCTACGAGCAGTACTTC.

This clonotype was detected a few times. The V gene is TRBV7-3, the J gene TRBJ2-1; tentatively, D is TRBD1 or TRBD2 (5 bases each). Per the germline V gene, CDR1 is SGHTA and CDR2 is FQGTGA. V was cut by 2 bases and J by 7 bases, with 15 bases left in between. CDR3 length equals 15 residues. CDR3 nucleotide sequence: TGTGCCAGCAGCTTACGGGACGGCCCCGGGAATGAGCAGTTCTTC. Translated, it gives CASSLRDGPGNEQFF.

This clonotype was counted a few times. V is TRBV7-9 and J is TRBJ2-5; weak D call: TRBD1 (6 bases). In germline, CDR1 is SEHNR, CDR2 FQNEAQ (reference sequence). The V and J ends lost 4 bases and 1 base respectively, with 10 bases between them. CDR3 size: 14 residues. The CDR3 loop reads CASSWQGFQETQYF. In DNA, the CDR3 is TGTGCCAGCAGCTGGCAGGGGTTCCAAGAGACCCAGTACTTC.

The rearrangement uses TRBV2 and TRBJ1-6; TRBD1 agrees at 9 bases. This CDR3 has 15 amino acids. Germline V gives CDR1 SNHLY, CDR2 FYNNEI. The V and J ends lost 0 bases and 7 bases, in that order; junction bases with no gene match: 1. The CDR3 region has the DNA TGTGCCAGCAGTGAAGCGGGACAGGGAAATTCACCCCTCCACTTT. This translates into CASSEAGQGNSPLHF.

V and J are TRBV7-9 and TRBJ1-2; TRBD1 is a possible D gene (6 bases). The CDR3 consists of 13 residues. Germline CDR1 is SEHNR and CDR2 is FQNEAQ (reference sequence). Trimming cost V 6 bases and J 5 bases, with 13 bases left between them. The CDR3 DNA reads TGTGCCAGCAGTCCAGGGGAATCGTATGGCTACACCTTC. This sequence encodes CASSPGESYGYTF.

This clonotype has only a few counts. This chain connects TRBV3-1 to TRBJ1-1; D gene ambiguous. The CDR3 has 13 amino acids. The germline gives CDR1 LGHDT, CDR2 YNNKEL (reference sequence). Deletions cut 4 bases from V and 1 base from J, with 7 bases between. The CDR3 protein is CASSPSQNTEAFF. CDR3 coding DNA: TGTGCCAGCAGCCCTAGCCAGAACACTGAAGCTTTCTTT.

The chain employs TRBV9 and TRBJ1-4; D is perhaps TRBD1 (6 bases). Germline CDR1 is SGDLS and CDR2 is YYNGEE. Trimming took off 4 bases at V and 2 bases at J, with 21 bases between the two ends. The CDR3 length is 18 residues. The DNA of the CDR3 is TGTGCCAGCAGCTCCGGCTTCGGGGGCTGGGGGACTAATGAAAAACTGTTTTTT. It specifies CASSSGFGGWGTNEKLFF.

The rearrangement uses TRBV24-1 and TRBJ2-5; D ambiguous. The V gene lost 5 bases and the J gene lost 4 bases, with 16 bases spanning the gap. This CDR3 is 15 amino acids long. Germline V gene sequence: CDR1 KGHDR, CDR2 SFDVKD. The CDR3 DNA follows: TGTGCCACCAGTGCCTCCGATGGACCAGGAGAGACCCAGTACTTC. Translating it yields CATSASDGPGETQYF.

This clonotype turned up a few times. The V call is TRBV9, the J call TRBJ2-7, with D maybe TRBD2 (6 bases). Trimming shortened V by 3 bases and J by 3 bases, and 10 bases separated the two germline ends. The CDR3 is 13 residues long. The germline CDR1 and CDR2 sequences are SGDLS and YYNGEE. The CDR3 is CASSAGTDYEQYF. CDR3 nucleotide sequence: TGTGCCAGCAGCGCCGGGACTGACTACGAGCAGTACTTC.

The chain is built from TRBV29-1 and TRBJ2-5; D is perhaps TRBD1 (9 bases). Trimming left V 6 bases short and J 6 bases short, with 20 bases between. CDR1 is SQVTM, CDR2 ANQGSEA, per germline. CDR3 length equals 14 residues. Here the CDR3 reads CSVAAGGQGQTQYF. The CDR3 nucleotides read TGCAGCGTAGCCGCGGGGGGACAGGGTCAGACCCAGTACTTC.

This clonotype has just one count. The rearrangement uses TRBV27 and TRBJ1-2; 7 nucleotides match TRBD1. The ends lost 5 bases at V and 0 bases at J; junction bases unmatched: 9. Germline V gene sequence: CDR1 MNHEY, CDR2 SMNVEV (reference sequence). CDR3 length: 16 residues. CDR3: CASSKSATGTNYGYTF. Here the CDR3 DNA reads TGTGCCAGCAGTAAATCGGCGACAGGGACTAACTATGGCTACACCTTC.

The chain recombines TRBV20-1 with TRBJ2-1; tentatively, D is TRBD2 (6 bases). The CDR3 extends over 13 amino acids. Trimming took off 0 bases at V and 10 bases at J, with 13 bases between the two ends. CDR1 is DFQATT and CDR2 is SNEGSKA in the germline V gene (reference sequence). CDR3 sequence (DNA): TGCAGTGCTAGAGAAGTAGGCCGGGGGGAGCAGTTCTTC. This sequence encodes CSAREVGRGEQFF.

The V call is TRBV18, the J call TRBJ2-7; D perhaps matches TRBD1 (6 bases). Per germline, CDR1 KGHSH and CDR2 LQKENI. V was cut by 0 bases and J by 6 bases, with 15 bases left in between. This CDR3 contains 15 residues. The CDR3 DNA is TGTGCCAGCTCACCACCGATGGGGGACACCCGCGAGCAGTACTTC. Its protein is CASSPPMGDTREQYF.

This clonotype was seen only a few times. The CDR3 bases are TGCAGTGCTAGAGATGTGGAGGGAATGGAGCAGTACGTC. This gives the protein CSARDVEGMEQYV. This sequence joins TRBV20-1 and TRBJ2-7; perhaps TRBD2 as D (6 bases). Trimming removed 0 bases at V and 7 bases at J, with 13 bases between. The germline CDR1 and CDR2 sequences are DFQATT and SNEGSKA (reference sequence). CDR3 length: 13 residues.

The table lists this clonotype with a few counts. This chain connects TRBV9 to TRBJ1-6; D not resolved. Trimming stripped 4 bases from V and 0 bases from J, with 8 bases between. The germline V gene has CDR1 SGDLS and CDR2 YYNGEE. The CDR3 spans 15 residues. The CDR3 protein is CASSPADSYNSPLHF. The DNA of the CDR3 is TGTGCCAGCAGCCCGGCAGACTCCTATAATTCACCCCTCCACTTT. Based on the CDR3 plus reference TRBV9 and TRBJ1-6, the full variable domain is DSGVTQTPKHLITATGQRVTLRCSPRSGDLSVYWYQQSLDQGLQFLIQYYNGEERAKGNILERFSAQQFPDLHSELNLSSLELGDSALYFCASSPADSYNSPLHFGNGTRLTVT.

CDR3 DNA sequence: TGTGCCAGCAGCGTGGACAGTTTCCCAGGGGATACGCAGTATTTT. Translation gives CASSVDSFPGDTQYF. This chain connects TRBV9 to TRBJ2-3, with D perhaps matching TRBD1 (6 bases). CDR3 length: 15 amino acids. CDR1 and CDR2 (germline): SGDLS, YYNGEE. The V end was cut by 2 bases, the J end by 6 bases, with 16 bases between.

The sample holds a few counts of this clonotype. This chain links TRBV7-2 with TRBJ2-1; TRBD1 agrees at 10 bases. J lost 3 bases, V lost 9 bases, and 5 bases had no gene match. The CDR3 runs to 14 residues. The germline gives CDR1 SGHTA, CDR2 FQGNSA. Here the CDR3 reads CASGRTGGYNEQFF. CDR3 bases: TGTGCCAGTGGAAGGACAGGGGGCTACAATGAGCAGTTCTTC.

The V call is TRBV12-3 or TRBV12-4, the J call TRBJ1-5; D gene ambiguous. The CDR3 totals 14 residues. Trimming stripped 7 bases from V and 6 bases from J, with 16 bases between. This CDR3 is CASTKYGVAQPQHF. In DNA form, the CDR3 reads TGTGCCAGCACCAAGTATGGGGTAGCTCAGCCCCAGCATTTT.

The DNA for the CDR3 is TGCGCCAGCAGCTCCGCCGCGGGCCGCACAGATACGCAGTATTTT. This sequence encodes CASSSAAGRTDTQYF. The chain uses TRBV5-1 and TRBJ2-3; D might be TRBD2 (5 bases). CDR1 and CDR2 from the germline V gene are SGHRS and YFSETQ. With 3 bases removed from V and 1 base from J, the gap between germline ends came to 12 bases. The length of the CDR3 is 15 residues.

The V call is TRBV3-2, the J call TRBJ2-7; the table names TRBD1, a call not compared with the DNA. TRBV3-2 is marked as a pseudogene. CDR3 length equals 20 residues. CDR3 sequence: CASSRSIPAPRDRGESEQYV. In nucleotides, the CDR3 is TGTGCCAGCAGCCGATCTATCCCCGCTCCCCGGGACAGGGGTGAATCCGAGCAGTACGTC.

The chain is built from TRBV2 and TRBJ2-1, with TRBD2 identical over 7 bases. This CDR3 has 14 amino acids. The germline V gene has CDR1 SNHLY and CDR2 FYNNEI. The trim removed 6 bases at V and 5 bases at J, leaving 7 bases unmatched. CDR3 sequence: CASRGGSANNEQFF. CDR3 sequence (DNA): TGTGCCAGCAGGGGCGGGAGTGCGAACAATGAGCAGTTCTTC.

This clonotype has just a few counts. This chain uses TRBV5-4 with TRBJ1-2; no definite D call. The CDR3 consists of 16 residues. Between the trimmed V and J ends, which lost 0 bases and 3 bases, there was a span of 15 bases. Germline V CDR1 and CDR2: SGHNT, YYREEE (reference sequence). The CDR3 nucleotides are TGTGCCAGCAGCTTGGAAGTAGGGCGGATTGACTATGGCTACACCTTC. Translated: CASSLEVGRIDYGYTF.

This clonotype showed up just a few times. The V gene is TRBV10-3, the J gene TRBJ2-3; 13 bases match TRBD2. This CDR3 contains 16 residues. V was clipped by 3 bases and J by 4 bases; unmatched bases: 4. Germline loops: CDR1 ENHRY, CDR2 SYGVKD. The CDR3 coding sequence is TGTGCCATCAGTGATTTCACTAGCGGGGGGGCAGATACGCAGTATTTT. This encodes CAISDFTSGGADTQYF.

This clonotype was recorded at least ten times. As DNA, the CDR3 is TGCGCCAGCAGCCAAGATTTTCCGGGGATCGGTCAGCCCCAGCATTTT. Protein sequence: CASSQDFPGIGQPQHF. The J gene is TRBJ1-5, the V gene TRBV4-3, with D hard to call. The CDR3 extends over 16 amino acids. The germline V gene has CDR1 LGHNA and CDR2 YSLEER. V was cut by 0 bases and J by 6 bases, with 15 bases left in between.

There are a few counts of this clonotype. The chain couples TRBV19 to TRBJ2-7; D remains ambiguous. Germline V gene data show CDR1 as LNHDA and CDR2 as SQIVND (reference sequence). This CDR3 contains 14 residues. V lost 6 bases and J lost 2, with 14 bases in between. The CDR3 nucleotides read TGTGCCAGTAGCCCCACCGGAACAGCCTACGAGCAGTACTTC. It encodes CASSPTGTAYEQYF.

The chain combines TRBV5-4 with TRBJ2-3, with TRBD2 matching over 8 bases. Germline values: CDR1 SGHNT, CDR2 YYREEE (reference sequence). The CDR3 extends over 16 amino acids. Trimming at V came to 4 bases and at J to 0 bases, leaving 7 bases not matched to a gene. CDR3 bases: TGTGCCAGCAGCGCGGGGGGATTGAGGAGCACAGATACGCAGTATTTT. Protein product: CASSAGGLRSTDTQYF.

This clonotype was seen a few times. V usage is TRBV3-1 and J usage is TRBJ2-5; tentatively, D is TRBD2 (6 bases). The V end was cut by 1 base, the J end by 7 bases, with 19 bases between. The V gene's germline CDR1 is LGHDT and CDR2 YNNKEL (reference sequence). CDR3 size: 16 residues. CDR3 DNA: TGTGCCAGCAGCCAAGCAGCGGGCAAGGCCGATAGGACCCAGTACTTC. This encodes CASSQAAGKADRTQYF.

The CDR3 spells CASSLMRHTDTQYF. The CDR3 region has the DNA TGCGCCAGCAGCTTGATGCGCCACACAGATACGCAGTATTTT. V is TRBV5-1 and J is TRBJ2-3; no clear D. V lost 1 base and J lost 2, with 8 bases in between. The CDR3 loop spans 14 amino acids. Germline CDR1 is SGHRS and CDR2 is YFSETQ.

The J gene is TRBJ1-2, the V gene TRBV19, with D perhaps TRBD1 (5 bases). This CDR3 is 14 amino acids long. Germline V CDR1 and CDR2: LNHDA, SQIVND (reference sequence). Between the trimmed V and J ends, which lost 3 bases and 6 bases, there was a span of 14 bases. CDR3 in DNA: TGTGCCAGTAGTATTACTCGGGGGTCGGATGGCTACACCTTC. Encoded protein: CASSITRGSDGYTF.